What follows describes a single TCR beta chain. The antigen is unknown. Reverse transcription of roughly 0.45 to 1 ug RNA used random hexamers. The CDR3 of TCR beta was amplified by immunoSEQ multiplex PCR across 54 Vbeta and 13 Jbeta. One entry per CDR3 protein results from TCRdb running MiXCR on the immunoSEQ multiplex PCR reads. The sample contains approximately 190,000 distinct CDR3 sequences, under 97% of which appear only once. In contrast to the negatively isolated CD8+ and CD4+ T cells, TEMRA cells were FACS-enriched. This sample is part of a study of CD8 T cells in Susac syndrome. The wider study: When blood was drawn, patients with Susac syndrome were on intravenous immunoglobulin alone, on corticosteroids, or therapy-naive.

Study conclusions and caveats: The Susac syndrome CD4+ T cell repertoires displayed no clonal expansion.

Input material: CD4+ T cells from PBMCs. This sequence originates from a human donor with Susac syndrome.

CDR3 nucleotide sequence: TGTGCCAGCTCACCTCTCGGGGTAAATGAGCAGTTCTTC. Amino acid sequence: CASSPLGVNEQFF. The chain carries TRBV18 and TRBJ2-1, with D maybe TRBD2 (5 bases). Germline V lookup: CDR1 KGHSH, CDR2 LQKENI. The CDR3 has 13 amino acids. V was pared by 3 bases and J by 7 bases, with 10 bases between.